These T cell receptor beta chains were read from a single sample in a study of cytomegalovirus exposure and HLA in healthy donors. Method: immunoSEQ multiplex PCR; TCRdb's copy keeps in-frame clones and lacks some. The sample shows 150,000 to 200,000 clones, roughly 79% of them seen only once. The sample taken for sequencing was PBMCs. The source of these receptors is a man aged 35-49 years in good health and CMV-seropositive. The conserved cysteine and the conserved F or W are not part of the CDR3 here. Fields, in order: V gene, CDR3 protein.

TRBV12-5 ASGLLSSADPPSGQMNYGYT
TRBV7-8 ASSLGQAASGANVLT
TRBV9 ASSAGTGVSGANVLT
TRBV15 ATSRDQEDGYT
TRBV5-1 ASSFGASGTRYEQY
TRBV9 ASSVVSGLARYNEQF
TRBV2 ASRPGYSPLH
TRBV5-4 ASSSPSTYEQY
TRBV25-1 ASSEAGSLAKNIQY
TRBV19 ASSMAHSYSNQPQH
TRBV10-3 AIGGGQGYPETQY
TRBV11-2 ASSFGARGALTQY
TRBV6-5 ASRPTSGKETQY
TRBV5-1 ASSPGTGGRGQPQH